Below are 10 T cell receptor beta chains sequenced from a single sample in a study of post-analysis software for immune sequencing data. Regarding the study as a whole: TRBV segments more frequent in patients than in controls numbered roughly five and included TRBV5-6, TRBV5-1 and TRBV20-1.

The antigens of these receptors remain unknown. Each TCR beta cDNA library carried unique molecular identifiers. TCRdb re-analysed the PCR reads in MiXCR, keeping a single row per CDR3 protein. This sample has roughly 580,000 distinct CDR3 sequences; around 44% occur once, and the top ten carry 1.5% to 2%. Sequencing was carried out using blood. These TCRs come from a girl aged 10 to 17 with multiple sclerosis.

This clonotype has a count of ten or more. The rearrangement links TRBV12-3 or TRBV12-4 to TRBJ2-2; 7 bases fit TRBD2. CDR3 length equals 14 residues. Trimming removed 4 bases from V and 3 bases from J; junction bases left unmatched: 2. The CDR3 here is CASSSSGHTGELFF. For the CDR3, the DNA is TGTGCCAGCAGTTCTAGCGGACACACCGGGGAGCTGTTTTTT.

This chain joins TRBV25-1 and TRBJ2-3; no definite D call. CDR1 and CDR2 from the germline V gene are MGHDK and SYGVNS. This CDR3 region has 13 residues. The germline V and J ends were trimmed by 0 bases and 6 bases, with 7 bases remaining between them. This chain's CDR3 is CASSEYITDTQYF. The CDR3 DNA follows: TGTGCCAGCAGTGAATATATTACGGATACGCAGTATTTT.

V and J are TRBV5-6 and TRBJ1-2; 9 nucleotides agree with TRBD1. Germline trimming cut 2 bases from V and 4 bases from J; bases unmatched to any gene: 6. The CDR3 is 15 residues long. Germline V gives CDR1 SGHDT, CDR2 YYEEEE. The CDR3 spells CASSFAGQGSYGYTF. CDR3 nucleotides: TGTGCCAGCAGCTTCGCGGGACAGGGATCCTATGGCTACACCTTC.

This chain joins TRBV6-5 and TRBJ2-7; TRBD2 matches at 11 bases. With V trimmed by 8 bases and J by 3 bases, 6 bases remained unmatched. The CDR3 is 14 amino acids. Germline loops: CDR1 MNHEY, CDR2 SVGAGI. The chain's CDR3 is CASGHGTSGYEQYF. CDR3 nucleotide sequence: TGTGCCAGCGGACACGGGACTAGCGGCTACGAGCAGTACTTC.

The J gene is TRBJ2-5, the V gene TRBV5-1, with 8 bases matching TRBD2. This CDR3 comprises 15 residues. V shed 2 bases, J shed 2 bases, and the junction held 5 bases outside the gene matches. Germline CDR1 SGHRS, CDR2 YFSETQ. The CDR3 DNA follows: TGCGCCAGCAGCTTCGACCGGGGGGGTCAAGAGACCCAGTACTTC. Its translation: CASSFDRGGQETQYF.

The V gene is TRBV6-6, the J gene TRBJ2-7; tentative D call: TRBD1 (6 bases). Germline V gene data show CDR1 as MNHNY and CDR2 as SVGAGI (reference sequence). The CDR3 sequence is 17 residues long. V lost 4 bases and J lost 1, with 20 bases in between. The CDR3 region has the DNA TGTGCCAGCAGTTCCCACAGGGAGATGGGGATTTCCTACGAGCAGTACTTC. Translating gives CASSSHREMGISYEQYF.

V and J are TRBV12-3 or TRBV12-4 and TRBJ2-1; a weak D match, TRBD1 (6 bases). The CDR3 length is 14 residues. Between the trimmed V and J ends, which lost 0 bases and 13 bases, there was a span of 16 bases. CDR3 in amino acids: CASSLALSTDSQFF. The CDR3 coding sequence is TGTGCCAGCAGTTTAGCGCTTTCTACGGACAGTCAGTTCTTC.

The gene calls are TRBV27 and TRBJ2-7, with 7 bases that match TRBD1. This CDR3 region has 17 residues. The J segment lost 0 bases and the V segment lost 4 bases, leaving 12 bases of the junction unmatched. Germline V gene data show CDR1 as MNHEY and CDR2 as SMNVEV (reference sequence). In DNA, the CDR3 is TGTGCCAGCAGTTACAGGCCCCACAGGGGCCTCTCCTACGAGCAGTACTTC. Translated, it gives CASSYRPHRGLSYEQYF.

This clonotype was seen a handful of times. The rearrangement joins TRBV14 to TRBJ2-1; no clear D gene. Germline V gene lookup returns CDR1 SGHDN and CDR2 FVKESK. The CDR3 is made up of 12 amino acids. The germline V and J ends were trimmed by 1 base and 8 bases, with 6 bases remaining between them. The CDR3 DNA reads as TGTGCCAGCAGCCAAGTGGGCGATGAGCAGTTCTTC. This translates into CASSQVGDEQFF.

The gene calls are TRBV12-3 or TRBV12-4 and TRBJ1-4; D ambiguous. The CDR3 has 13 residues. V gave up 4 bases and J gave up 14 bases, with 17 bases separating them. The chain's CDR3 is CASSSLTPTALFF. The CDR3 nucleotides are TGTGCCAGCAGTTCTCTGACCCCCACAGCCCTGTTTTTT.